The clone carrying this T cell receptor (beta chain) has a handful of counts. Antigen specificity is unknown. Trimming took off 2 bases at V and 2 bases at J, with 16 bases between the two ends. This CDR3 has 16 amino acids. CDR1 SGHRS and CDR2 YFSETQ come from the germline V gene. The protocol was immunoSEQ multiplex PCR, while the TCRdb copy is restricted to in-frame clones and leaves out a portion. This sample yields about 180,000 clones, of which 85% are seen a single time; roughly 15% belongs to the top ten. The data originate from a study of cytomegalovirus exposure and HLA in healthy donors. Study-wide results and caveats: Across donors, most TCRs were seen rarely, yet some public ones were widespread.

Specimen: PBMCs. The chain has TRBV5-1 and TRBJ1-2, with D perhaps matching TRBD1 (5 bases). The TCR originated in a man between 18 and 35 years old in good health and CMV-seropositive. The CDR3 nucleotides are TGCGCCAGCAGCTTCTATTATCAGGGCGCAAACTATGGCTACACCTTC. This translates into CASSFYYQGANYGYTF.